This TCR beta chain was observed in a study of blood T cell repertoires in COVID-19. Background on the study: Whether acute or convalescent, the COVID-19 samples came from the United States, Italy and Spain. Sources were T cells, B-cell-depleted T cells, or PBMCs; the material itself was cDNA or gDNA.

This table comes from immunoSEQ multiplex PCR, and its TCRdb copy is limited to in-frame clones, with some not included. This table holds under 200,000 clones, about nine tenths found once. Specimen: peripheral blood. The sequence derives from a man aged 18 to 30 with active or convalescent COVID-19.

The CDR3 DNA reads as TGTGCCAGTAGTCCTGACAGGAACACCGGGGAGCTGTTTTTT. Translating it yields CASSPDRNTGELFF. The chain joins TRBV19 to TRBJ2-2; D may be TRBD1 (5 bases). The CDR3 sequence is 14 residues long. Germline CDR1 and CDR2: LNHDA and SQIVND (reference sequence). V was shortened by 5 bases and J by 1 base, with 8 bases between the two germline ends.